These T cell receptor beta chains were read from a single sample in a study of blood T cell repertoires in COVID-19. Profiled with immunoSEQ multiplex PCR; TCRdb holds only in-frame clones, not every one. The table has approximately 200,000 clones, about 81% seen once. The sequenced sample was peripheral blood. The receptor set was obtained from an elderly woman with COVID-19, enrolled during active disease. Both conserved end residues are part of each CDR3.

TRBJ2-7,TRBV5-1,CASSLAQLQNSYEQYF
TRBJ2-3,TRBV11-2,CASSVRLGVNTQYF
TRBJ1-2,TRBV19,CASSHTGTTANYGYTF
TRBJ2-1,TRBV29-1,CSGSTSGMYNEQFF
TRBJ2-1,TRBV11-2,CASSLGNEVSSYNEQFF
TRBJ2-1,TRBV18,CASSPPAGGRNEQFF
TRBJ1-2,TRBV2,CASTDGGNYGYTF
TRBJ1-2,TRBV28,CASSPLPTPYTF
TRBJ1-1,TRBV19,CASNRDRGYVAFF
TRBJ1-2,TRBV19,CASSRDSHYGYTF
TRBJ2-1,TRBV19,CASSIDLAGYNEQFF
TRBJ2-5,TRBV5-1,CASSPGTGVETQYF
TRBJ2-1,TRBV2,CASSLSPRDAGGGEQFF
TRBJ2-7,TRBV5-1,CASSLTVGGEQYF
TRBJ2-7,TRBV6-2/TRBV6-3,CASSYGRRGYEQYF
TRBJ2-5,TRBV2,CASQWGPETQYF
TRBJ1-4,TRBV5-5,CASRFYDTNYEKLFF
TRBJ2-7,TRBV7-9,CASSQRTGSSYEQYF
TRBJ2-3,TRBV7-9,CASSPIGAGGTDTQYF
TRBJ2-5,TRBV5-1,CASSRDRGRETQYF
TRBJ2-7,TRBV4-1,CASSQALTGAYEQYF
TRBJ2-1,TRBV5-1,CASSLGGGRAYNEQFF
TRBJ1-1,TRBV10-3,CAISGDRASTEAFF
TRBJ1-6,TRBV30,CAWSRDYNSPLHF
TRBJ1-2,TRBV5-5,CASSLLQGASYGYTF
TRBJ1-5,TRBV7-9,CASSISGSGSNQPQHF
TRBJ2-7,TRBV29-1,CSVVFAGFSYEQYF
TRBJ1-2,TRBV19,CASSRQEANYGYTF
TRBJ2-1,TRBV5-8,CASSLGLAGAIFWSNEQFF
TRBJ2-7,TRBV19,CASSRGGTDDEQYF
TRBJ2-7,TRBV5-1,CASSFGQDYEQYF
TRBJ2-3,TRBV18,CASSPSRDTQYF
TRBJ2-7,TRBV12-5,CASGSLTGFEQYF
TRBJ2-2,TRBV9,CASSTNLRGVNTGELFF
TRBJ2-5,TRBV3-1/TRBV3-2,CASSPRLGAKETQYF
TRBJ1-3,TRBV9,CASSPQPFHSGNTIYF
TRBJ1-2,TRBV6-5,CASRDKRNYGYTF
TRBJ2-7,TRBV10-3,CAISYSQTGRGEQYF
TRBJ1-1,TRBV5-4,CAYRRLQGYTEAFF
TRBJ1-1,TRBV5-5,CASSLLVLTDNTEAFF
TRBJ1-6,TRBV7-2,CASSLGPGSHNSPLHF
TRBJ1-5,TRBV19,CASRTGQGHQPQHF
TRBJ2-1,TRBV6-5,CASKVTGNYNEQFF
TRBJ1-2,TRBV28,CASSGSTGGYGYTF
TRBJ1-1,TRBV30,CASTTGYNTEAFF